Below, one T cell receptor (beta chain) is given with its context. Its antigen remains unknown. Sequencing used immunoSEQ multiplex PCR; TCRdb keeps in-frame clones, though not all of them. Here the sample spans 5,000 to 7,500 clones, more than 75% being singletons. This sample is part of a study of tumour-infiltrating T cells in Burkitt lymphoma. Study at large: This cohort included all epidemiological subtypes of Burkitt lymphoma. Productive clonality predicted overall and progression-free survival.

V shed 3 bases and J shed 7 bases, with 12 bases lying between them. This CDR3 has 13 amino acids. Germline V lookup: CDR1 MNHEY, CDR2 SMNVEV (reference sequence). Study-level points and caveats: Many Burkitt lymphoma patients shared several public clonotypes.

The sample taken for sequencing was tumor tissue. The receptor was isolated from a human donor with Burkitt lymphoma. The chain recombines TRBV27 with TRBJ1-2; D not certain. The CDR3 region is CASSFLSGVGYTF. The DNA of the CDR3 is TGTGCCAGCAGTTTCCTATCCGGGGTTGGCTACACCTTC.